The entry below gives a single TCR beta chain sequence along with its context. This entry comes from a study of T cells after yellow fever vaccination. Germline CDR1 and CDR2: SGHDT and YYEEEE. V was cut by 1 base and J by 1 base, with 10 bases left in between. This CDR3 contains 15 residues. TCRdb used MiXCR to reprocess the 5' RACE reads, holding one entry per CDR3 protein. The profile covers around 340,000 distinct CDR3 sequences, with around 12% appearing a single time and approximately 3.3% taken by the ten largest. This receptor was identified in a man younger than 30 who received the YFV17D yellow fever vaccine. Material: CD4+ T cells sorted from PBMCs, obtained 15 days after the yellow fever booster vaccination. The chain has TRBV5-6 and TRBJ2-3, with no clear D. CDR3 DNA: TGTGCCAGCAGCTTGTTAAGCCGACGCACAGATACGCAGTATTTT. Its protein product is CASSLLSRRTDTQYF.